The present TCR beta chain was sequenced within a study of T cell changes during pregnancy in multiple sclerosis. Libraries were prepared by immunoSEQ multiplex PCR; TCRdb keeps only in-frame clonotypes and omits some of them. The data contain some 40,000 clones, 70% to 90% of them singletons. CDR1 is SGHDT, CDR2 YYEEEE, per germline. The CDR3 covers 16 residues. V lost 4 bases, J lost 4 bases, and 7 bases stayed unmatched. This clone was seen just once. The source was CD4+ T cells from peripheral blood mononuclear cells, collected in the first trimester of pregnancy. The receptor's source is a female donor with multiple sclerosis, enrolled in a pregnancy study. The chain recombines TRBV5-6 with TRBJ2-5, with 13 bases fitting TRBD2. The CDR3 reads CASSSGLAGVRETQYF. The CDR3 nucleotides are TGTGCCAGCAGCAGCGGACTAGCGGGGGTAAGAGAGACCCAGTACTTC.